This T cell receptor beta chain appears in the sequencing data of a study of CD8 T cells in Susac syndrome. Sequencing of TCR beta was carried out in blood CD8+ and CD4+ T cells. V was pared by 2 bases and J by 5 bases, with 15 bases between. CDR3 length: 15 amino acids. CDR1 is MDHEN and CDR2 is SYDVKM in the germline V gene. RNA was extracted with the RNeasy kit, and a quantity of roughly 0.45 to 1 ug was reverse transcribed using random hexamers. Amplification of the TCR beta CDR3 was carried out by immunoSEQ multiplex PCR, which spanned a total of 54 Vbeta and 13 Jbeta segments. MiXCR, run by TCRdb on the immunoSEQ multiplex PCR reads, gives a single entry per CDR3 protein. The sample yields some 300,000 distinct CDR3 sequences, about nine tenths seen once.

What was sequenced was CD8+ T cells from PBMCs. This chain connects TRBV28 to TRBJ2-5, with D possibly TRBD1 on 5 matching bases. The TCR was taken from a human donor with multiple sclerosis. The CDR3 region has the DNA TGTGCCAGCAGTTTACCAGGGCGTCTCGGGGAGACCCAGTACTTC. Amino acids: CASSLPGRLGETQYF.